Listed here are 32 T cell receptor beta chains from one sample, sequenced in a study of T cell responses to AZD1222 COVID-19 vaccine. Some clones are missing from TCRdb's copy, which holds only in-frame ones; the method was immunoSEQ multiplex PCR. This table has roughly 190,000 clones, 80% to 95% appearing once. The sample consisted of peripheral blood, taken 28 days after the second AZD1222 dose. These receptors all come from an adult who received the AZD1222 COVID-19 vaccine.

This chain joins TRBV5-1 and TRBJ1-6; D unclear. Germline V gene lookup returns CDR1 SGHRS and CDR2 YFSETQ. The CDR3 has 13 amino acids. Trimming took off 0 bases at V and 9 bases at J, with 7 bases between the two ends. CDR3 DNA sequence: TGCGCCAGCAGCTTGGCCACCGGTTCACCCCTCCACTTT. This sequence encodes CASSLATGSPLHF. The full variable domain, with the rest looked up from reference TRBV5-1 and TRBJ1-6, is KAGVTQTPRYLIKTRGQQVTLSCSPISGHRSVSWYQQTPGQGLQFLFEYFSETQRNKGNFPGRFSGRQFSNSRSEMNVSTLELGDSALYLCASSLATGSPLHFGNGTRLTVT.

This chain links TRBV19 with TRBJ1-6; D gene ambiguous. The germline V and J ends were trimmed by 2 bases and 8 bases, with 16 bases remaining between them. Germline-derived CDR1 and CDR2 are LNHDA and SQIVND (reference sequence). This CDR3 is 16 amino acids long. For the CDR3, the DNA is TGTGCCAGTAGTATACTTTCGACCAACTGGGATTCACCCCTCCACTTT. It codes for CASSILSTNWDSPLHF. The full variable domain, in which reference TRBV19 and TRBJ1-6 provide the parts outside the CDR3, is DGGITQSPKYLFRKEGQNVTLSCEQNLNHDAMYWYRQDPGQGLRLIYYSQIVNDFQKGDIAEGYSVSREKKESFPLTVTSAQKNPTAFYLCASSILSTNWDSPLHFGNGTRLTVT.

This clone was observed once. CDR3 DNA sequence: TGTGCCAGCAGTACAATACAGGGGACGGATGAGCAGTTCTTC. Translating it yields CASSTIQGTDEQFF. The V and J genes are TRBV6-5 and TRBJ2-1; 7 bases line up with TRBD1. The CDR3 totals 14 residues. V lost 5 bases to trimming and J lost 8 bases; unmatched junction nucleotides: 9. Germline lookup yields CDR1 MNHEY and CDR2 SVGAGI.

This rearrangement joins TRBV30 to TRBJ1-2, with D possibly matching TRBD1 (6 bases). Germline CDR1 and CDR2: GTSNPN and SVGIG (reference sequence). This CDR3 is 14 amino acids long. V was clipped by 2 bases and J by 4 bases, with 14 bases between them. The CDR3 DNA reads TGTGCCTGGAGTCCCCAGGGGACTATCTATGGCTACACCTTC. It codes for CAWSPQGTIYGYTF.

The V call is TRBV19, the J call TRBJ2-3, with 10 bases fitting TRBD2. This CDR3 comprises 16 residues. The V and J ends lost 5 bases and 5 bases, in that order; junction bases with no gene match: 10. Per germline, CDR1 LNHDA and CDR2 SQIVND (reference sequence). The CDR3 sequence is CASSWGSGRFIDTQYF. Here the CDR3 DNA reads TGTGCCAGTAGTTGGGGTAGCGGGAGGTTTATAGATACGCAGTATTTT.

The V call is TRBV21-1, the J call TRBJ2-7; the table's D call, TRBD2, was not checked against the DNA. TRBV21-1 is a listed pseudogene. The CDR3 has 11 residues. CDR3 nucleotides: TGTGCCATGAGAGTTACCTACGAGCAGTACTTC. This translates into CAMRVTYEQYF.

CDR3 nucleotides: TGTGCCAGCACCAGGACTAGAGCTAGCACAGATACGCAGTATTTT. Protein product: CASTRTRASTDTQYF. V usage is TRBV6-5 and J usage is TRBJ2-3; 7 bases line up with TRBD2. Germline CDR1 is MNHEY and CDR2 is SVGAGI. This CDR3 is 15 amino acids long. J gave up 0 bases and V 7 bases, and 7 bases lay outside the gene matches.

This clone was seen just once. The genes are TRBV7-2 and TRBJ1-5, with a tentative D call TRBD1 (5 bases). The CDR3 is 17 residues long. Germline V CDR1 and CDR2: SGHTA, FQGNSA. Trimming removed 0 bases from V and 1 base from J, with 13 bases in between. The CDR3 bases are TGTGCCAGCAGCTTAGCTCGACAGAAAATGAGCAATCAGCCCCAGCATTTT. Amino acid sequence: CASSLARQKMSNQPQHF.

The chain employs TRBV19 and TRBJ2-3; TRBD2 aligns across 10 bases. The V segment lost 6 bases and the J segment 6 bases; nucleotides outside the gene matches: 12. The CDR3 sequence is 16 residues long. Germline-derived CDR1 and CDR2 are LNHDA and SQIVND (reference sequence). CDR3 sequence (DNA): TGTGCCAGTAGCCTTGAAGCGGGAGGGCCATTCGATACGCAGTATTTT. Translation: CASSLEAGGPFDTQYF. The full variable domain, its missing parts supplied by reference TRBV19 and TRBJ2-3, is DGGITQSPKYLFRKEGQNVTLSCEQNLNHDAMYWYRQDPGQGLRLIYYSQIVNDFQKGDIAEGYSVSREKKESFPLTVTSAQKNPTAFYLCASSLEAGGPFDTQYFGPGTRLTVL.

The J gene is TRBJ2-7, the V gene TRBV29-1, with no clear D. This CDR3 spans 16 amino acids. Germline V gene lookup returns CDR1 SQVTM and CDR2 ANQGSEA. V gave up 3 bases and J gave up 6 bases, with 24 bases separating them. The CDR3 is CSVEERVGRGVSEQYF. The DNA of the CDR3 is TGCAGCGTTGAGGAAAGGGTTGGGCGTGGGGTCTCCGAGCAGTACTTC.

This rearrangement joins TRBV7-2 to TRBJ1-3; D is ambiguous. This CDR3 spans 13 amino acids. Per the germline V gene, CDR1 is SGHTA and CDR2 is FQGNSA. The V and J ends lost 3 bases and 4 bases respectively, with 7 bases between them. The CDR3 region has the DNA TGTGCCAGCAGCTTCAGAGACGGAAACACCATATATTTT. Translating it yields CASSFRDGNTIYF.

This chain joins TRBV19 and TRBJ1-4, with 8 bases identical to TRBD1. With 8 bases clipped from V and 4 bases from J, the junction kept 6 bases outside the gene matches. Germline V gene sequence: CDR1 LNHDA, CDR2 SQIVND (reference sequence). The CDR3 spans 14 residues. Here the CDR3 DNA reads TGTGCCAGTCTCGACAGGGGACTTAATGAAAAACTGTTTTTT. Protein product: CASLDRGLNEKLFF.

The chain couples TRBV4-2 to TRBJ1-5, with 7 bases that match TRBD1. Germline V lookup: CDR1 LGHNA, CDR2 YNFKEQ. This CDR3 region has 16 residues. The trim removed 6 bases at V and 0 bases at J, leaving 8 bases unmatched. Here the CDR3 DNA reads TGTGCCAGCAGTACCGGGACAGCCAATAGCAATCAGCCCCAGCATTTT. Its translation is CASSTGTANSNQPQHF.

V and J are TRBV9 and TRBJ2-6; D not certain. In germline, CDR1 is SGDLS, CDR2 YYNGEE. There are 15 residues in the CDR3. The V end lost 4 bases, the J end lost 2 bases, and 10 bases lay between the germline ends. The CDR3 is CASSSNLPGANVLTF. For the CDR3, the DNA is TGTGCCAGCAGCTCCAACCTCCCTGGGGCCAACGTCCTGACTTTC.

This clone was seen a single time. The V call is TRBV6-5, the J call TRBJ1-2; a weak D match, TRBD1 (6 bases). Trimming removed 6 bases from V and 4 bases from J, with 9 bases in between. Germline V gives CDR1 MNHEY, CDR2 SVGAGI. The CDR3 runs 12 residues. The CDR3 DNA is TGTGCCAGCAGGGACAGCCTCTATGGCTACACCTTC. Encoded protein: CASRDSLYGYTF.

The rearrangement joins TRBV19 to TRBJ1-5; a possible D gene is TRBD1 (5 bases). The CDR3 runs 15 residues. Germline V gene data show CDR1 as LNHDA and CDR2 as SQIVND (reference sequence). V lost 7 bases to trimming and J lost 3 bases, with 16 bases between them. CDR3 nucleotides: TGTGCCAGTACCAAGGGGTCTTTCGCCAATCAGCCCCAGCATTTT. Encoded protein: CASTKGSFANQPQHF. The full variable domain, completed using reference TRBV19 and TRBJ1-5, is DGGITQSPKYLFRKEGQNVTLSCEQNLNHDAMYWYRQDPGQGLRLIYYSQIVNDFQKGDIAEGYSVSREKKESFPLTVTSAQKNPTAFYLCASTKGSFANQPQHFGDGTRLSIL.

Only one count was recorded for this clone. The V call is TRBV27, the J call TRBJ1-6; 9 nucleotides agree with TRBD1. The CDR3 consists of 16 residues. Trimming removed 2 bases from V and 8 bases from J; junction bases left unmatched: 7. CDR1 is MNHEY and CDR2 is SMNVEV in the germline V gene (reference sequence). CDR3 DNA sequence: TGTGCCAGCAGTTTAGGGGGACAGGGCAAGTATTCACCCCTCCACTTT. As protein: CASSLGGQGKYSPLHF.

The chain combines TRBV12-3 or TRBV12-4 with TRBJ1-5, with D unclear. This CDR3 is built from 12 residues. Between the trimmed V and J ends, which lost 3 bases and 6 bases, there was a span of 6 bases. The CDR3, as DNA: TGTGCCAGCAGTTTGTGGGGTCAGCCCCAGCATTTT. The encoded protein is CASSLWGQPQHF.

Only a few counts were recorded for this clone. The chain recombines TRBV6-6 with TRBJ2-2; D remains unclear. The CDR3 has 17 amino acids. The ends were cut back, 5 bases at V and 0 bases at J, with 16 bases in the middle. CDR1 is MNHNY, CDR2 SVGAGI, per germline (reference sequence). CDR3 in DNA: TGTGCCAGCAGTCCGGGTGTGGGCCAGACGAACACCGGGGAGCTGTTTTTT. It specifies CASSPGVGQTNTGELFF.

The genes are TRBV11-2 and TRBJ2-7; perhaps TRBD1 as D (5 bases). The germline CDR1 and CDR2 sequences are SGHAT and FQNNGV. The CDR3 totals 14 residues. V lost 3 bases to trimming and J lost 3 bases, with 12 bases between them. The CDR3 sequence: CASSFTGYFYEQYF. CDR3 nucleotide sequence: TGTGCCAGCAGCTTCACAGGTTATTTCTACGAGCAGTACTTC.

J is TRBJ2-2 and V is TRBV6-5; D is unclear. The V gene lost 0 bases and the J gene lost 3 bases, with 8 bases spanning the gap. The CDR3 length is 15 residues. Germline CDR1 MNHEY, CDR2 SVGAGI. CDR3 in amino acids: CASSYSPGHTGELFF. The CDR3 DNA follows: TGTGCCAGCAGTTACTCCCCGGGCCACACCGGGGAGCTGTTTTTT.

The chain couples TRBV4-2 to TRBJ2-3; 15 bases line up with TRBD2. Germline V gives CDR1 LGHNA, CDR2 YNFKEQ. The V segment lost 4 bases and the J segment 4 bases; nucleotides outside the gene matches: 6. There are 17 residues in the CDR3. DNA of the CDR3: TGTGCCAGCAGCCCGGGACTAGCGGGGGGAGGCGCAGATACGCAGTATTTT. Translating gives CASSPGLAGGGADTQYF.

This sequence joins TRBV18 and TRBJ2-7; D is ambiguous. Germline V gene lookup returns CDR1 KGHSH and CDR2 LQKENI. This CDR3 comprises 15 residues. Trimming shortened V by 3 bases and J by 0 bases, and 12 bases separated the two germline ends. CDR3 sequence reads: CASSPAPPASYEQYF. The CDR3 coding sequence is TGTGCCAGCTCACCCGCGCCCCCGGCCTCCTACGAGCAGTACTTC.

The chain is built from TRBV12-3 or TRBV12-4 and TRBJ2-7; TRBD2 is a possible D gene (6 bases). Trimming removed 7 bases from V and 3 bases from J, with 13 bases in between. The CDR3 is 13 amino acids. This CDR3 reads CASKTGVGYEQYF. CDR3 coding DNA: TGTGCCAGCAAGACGGGAGTAGGCTACGAGCAGTACTTC.

This clone has just one count. The CDR3 protein is CASTFGQGASEAFF. CDR3 coding DNA: TGTGCCAGCACCTTCGGACAGGGGGCATCTGAAGCTTTCTTT. This rearrangement joins TRBV5-4 to TRBJ1-1, with TRBD1 matching over 11 bases. Looked up from germline, CDR1 is SGHNT and CDR2 is YYREEE (reference sequence). The CDR3 runs to 14 residues. J lost 6 bases, V lost 6 bases, and 7 bases had no gene match.

The table lists this clone with a few counts. This chain uses TRBV7-3 with TRBJ2-7; 9 positions agree with TRBD1. The CDR3 is 13 residues long. CDR1 is SGHTA, CDR2 FQGTGA, per germline. V shed 4 bases and J 6 bases; nucleotides not matched to a gene: 4. CDR3 amino acids: CASSSMDRGEQYF. For the CDR3, the DNA is TGTGCCAGCAGCTCTATGGACAGGGGCGAGCAGTACTTC.

The rearrangement joins TRBV4-3 to TRBJ1-2; D gene uncertain. V lost 4 bases and J lost 6, with 18 bases in between. The germline V gene encodes CDR1 LGHNA and CDR2 YSLEER. The CDR3 totals 15 residues. The CDR3 region has the DNA TGCGCCAGCAGCCTAATGCCGACTCCCAGGAATGGCTACACCTTC. Translation gives CASSLMPTPRNGYTF.

The J gene is TRBJ1-5, the V gene TRBV5-1; TRBD1 matches 7 bases. The V gene end was trimmed by 1 base and the J gene end by 9 bases; junction bases not matched to a gene: 13. Germline V gives CDR1 SGHRS, CDR2 YFSETQ. The CDR3 has 16 amino acids. DNA for the CDR3: TGCGCCAGCAGCTTGATCGGGACAGAGGATCATCGGCCCCAGCATTTT. Encoded protein: CASSLIGTEDHRPQHF.

The V gene is TRBV4-1, the J gene TRBJ1-2, with 7 positions matching TRBD1. This CDR3 spans 12 amino acids. V shed 4 bases, J shed 6 bases, and the junction held 2 bases outside the gene matches. CDR1 and CDR2 (germline): MGHRA, YSYEKL. In DNA form, the CDR3 reads TGCGCCAGCAGCCCAGGGGGGCATGGCTACACCTTC. Amino acids: CASSPGGHGYTF.

This clone appeared a single time. The chain joins TRBV7-2 to TRBJ2-7; 7 bases line up with TRBD2. The CDR3 is made up of 15 amino acids. J was trimmed by 3 bases and V by 5 bases; bases with no gene match: 10. Germline assignment: CDR1 SGHTA and CDR2 FQGNSA. The CDR3 region has the DNA TGTGCCAGCAGCCCACAGCGGGGAGTGCTCTACGAGCAGTACTTC. Protein product: CASSPQRGVLYEQYF.

The V call is TRBV5-5, the J call TRBJ2-7; unclear D gene. The CDR3 has 13 amino acids. The germline gives CDR1 SGHKS, CDR2 YYEKEE (reference sequence). Trimming removed 0 bases at V and 3 bases at J, with 7 bases between. The DNA of the CDR3 is TGTGCCAGCAGCTTGGCCCAGTACTACGAGCAGTACTTC. Its protein product is CASSLAQYYEQYF.

This chain uses TRBV5-1 with TRBJ1-5; D is undetermined. The ends were cut back, 5 bases at V and 10 bases at J, with 16 bases in the middle. The germline gives CDR1 SGHRS, CDR2 YFSETQ. The CDR3 runs 13 residues. The CDR3 coding sequence is TGCGCCAGCAGACCCGGCCCAAGTAGTCCCCAGCATTTT. Translated, it gives CASRPGPSSPQHF.